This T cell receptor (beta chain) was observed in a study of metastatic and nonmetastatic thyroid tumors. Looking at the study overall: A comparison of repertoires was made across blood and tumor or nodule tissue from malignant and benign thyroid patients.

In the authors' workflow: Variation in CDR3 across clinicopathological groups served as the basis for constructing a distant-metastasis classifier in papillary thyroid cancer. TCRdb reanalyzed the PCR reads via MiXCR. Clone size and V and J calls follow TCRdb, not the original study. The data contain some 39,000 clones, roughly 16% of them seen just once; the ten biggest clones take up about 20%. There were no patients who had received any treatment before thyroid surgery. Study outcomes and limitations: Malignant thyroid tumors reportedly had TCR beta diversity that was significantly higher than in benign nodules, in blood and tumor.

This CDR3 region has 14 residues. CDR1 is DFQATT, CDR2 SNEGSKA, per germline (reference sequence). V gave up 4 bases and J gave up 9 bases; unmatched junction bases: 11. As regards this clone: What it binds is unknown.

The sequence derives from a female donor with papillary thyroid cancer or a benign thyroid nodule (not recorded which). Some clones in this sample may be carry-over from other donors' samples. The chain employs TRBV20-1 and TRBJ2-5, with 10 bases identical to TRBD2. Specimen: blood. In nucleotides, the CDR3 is TGCAGTGCTAACCCGATGCTAGCGGGAGCTGCCCAGTACTTC. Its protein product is CSANPMLAGAAQYF.